This TCR beta chain was found in a study of metastatic and nonmetastatic thyroid tumors (TCRdb year 2020). Broadly, across the study: The researchers compared repertoires between peripheral blood samples and tumor or nodule tissue samples from patients with malignant or benign thyroid disease.

The library came from PCR. The sequencer was an Illumina HiSeq 4000. The TCR beta-chain CDR3 region of each patient was profiled by high-throughput sequencing. The authors' analysis ran thus. A classifier to discriminate distant-metastatic papillary thyroid cancer patients was built from CDR3 differences across clinicopathological groups. To measure repertoire diversity the researchers used the Shannon index, while the Morisita-Horn index served to gauge how similar the tumor and blood repertoires were. TCRdb reanalyzed the raw reads on its own, using fastp at Q25 for trimming and MiXCR for clone calling, and kept in-frame beta chains. TCRdb, not the original authors, processed these V and J calls. The sample yields about 20,000 clones; around 15% were counted once. Roughly 10% of the sample rests with the top ten. What the work shows at the level of the full study, not this receptor alone: In both blood and tumor samples, TCR beta diversity was reported to be significantly higher in malignant tumors than in benign nodules.

The CDR3 numbers 13 residues from cysteine through phenylalanine. CDR3 DNA only is kept here, 39 bases in frame from base 1. Trimming at the junction amounts to 5 bases on V and 3 bases on J, and the germline ends lie 11 bases apart. The germline V gene sets CDR1 to SGHTA and CDR2 to FQGTGA. No patient had received any treatment before thyroid surgery. Using T-cell receptor beta sequencing, the study looked back at clinical samples from patients collected from about 2011 to 2018. This clone was recorded many times. This receptor's antigen is unknown. Base qualities are not provided; no much larger clone lies one nucleotide away.

The receptor chain draws on TRBV7-3 and TRBJ2-7, and the D gene may be TRBD1, 6 bases matching. The receptor was isolated from a female donor with papillary thyroid cancer or a benign thyroid nodule (not recorded which). Some clones in this sample may be carry-over from other donors' samples. Sample: tumor tissue. This receptor carries the CDR3 CASSLLQGYEQYF. The nucleotide sequence is given as TGTGCCAGCAGCCTACTACAGGGCTACGAGCAGTACTTC.